Below, one TCR beta chain is given with its context. In the study's own analysis: Amplification of reference gene primers provided the estimated nucleated cell counts. Libraries were prepared by immunoSEQ multiplex PCR; TCRdb keeps only in-frame clonotypes and omits some of them. Clone size and the V and J calls come from that table; the DNA yielded D and trimming. The sample has roughly 120,000 clones; 70% to 90% are singletons. The source of the sample is a study of blood T cell repertoires in COVID-19. For the study at large: Donors in the United States, Italy and Spain gave samples during acute or convalescent COVID-19. T cells, B-cell-depleted T cells, or PBMCs provided the cDNA or gDNA that served as material.

Germline assignment: CDR1 SEHNR and CDR2 FQNEAQ (reference sequence). The CDR3 spans 13 residues. Trimming pared 1 base from V and 9 bases from J, leaving 7 bases between. The receptor comes from a man aged 55 to 69 with acute or convalescent COVID-19. Sample: peripheral blood. This chain uses TRBV7-9 with TRBJ1-6; D unresolved. In nucleotides, the CDR3 is TGTGCCAGCAGCTTAGGAGTAGCTTCACCCCTCCACTTT. Its protein product is CASSLGVASPLHF.